The 20 T cell receptor beta chains in this list originate from one sample, sequenced in a study of cytomegalovirus exposure and HLA in healthy donors. The PCR made use of 60 Vbeta and 13 Jbeta primers. Measured with immunoSEQ multiplex PCR; TCRdb has only the in-frame clones, and not every one. Of some 180,000 clones in the sample, roughly a tenth were seen once. Sequencing input: PBMCs. These receptors came from a woman aged 25 to 45 in good health and CMV-seropositive.

The table lists this clone with a few counts. CDR3 sequence (DNA): TGTGCCAGTACCTTCGACAGTCCGAACACTGAAGCTTTCTTT. It translates to CASTFDSPNTEAFF. V is TRBV19 and J is TRBJ1-1; TRBD1 might be the D (5 bases). CDR3 length: 14 amino acids. Germline V CDR1 and CDR2: LNHDA, SQIVND (reference sequence). The V end lost 7 bases, the J end lost 1 base, and 13 bases lay between the germline ends.

Only a few counts were recorded for this clone. The chain combines TRBV6-7 with TRBJ2-7; D is perhaps TRBD2 (6 bases). TRBV6-7 belongs to the ORF category, with a function that is uncertain. Trimming stripped 4 bases from V and 3 bases from J, with 19 bases between. CDR3 length equals 16 residues. CDR3 region: CASSSGWLASFYEQYF. CDR3 nucleotide sequence: TGTGCCAGCAGTTCGGGATGGCTAGCGTCCTTCTACGAGCAGTACTTC.

This chain joins TRBV7-9 and TRBJ2-1, with D possibly being TRBD2 (5 bases). Germline V CDR1 and CDR2: SEHNR, FQNEAQ (reference sequence). The CDR3 runs 14 residues. V lost 5 bases, J lost 13 bases, and 21 bases lay in between. CDR3 amino acids: CASSPAVGGRAQFF. The CDR3 DNA sequence: TGTGCCAGCAGCCCAGCCGTGGGCGGGCGCGCCCAGTTCTTC.

CDR3 DNA sequence: TGTGCCAGCAGCACCGGGACTACCAATGAGCAGTTCTTC. Its translation is CASSTGTTNEQFF. This chain uses TRBV11-2 with TRBJ2-1; 7 positions match TRBD2. Per germline, CDR1 SGHAT and CDR2 FQNNGV. The CDR3 spans 13 residues. Trimming at V came to 5 bases and at J to 6 bases, leaving 4 bases not matched to a gene.

V and J are TRBV29-1 and TRBJ2-5, with 7 bases identical to TRBD2. Unmatched junction bases numbered 7, after V lost 7 bases and J lost 5 bases. Germline lookup yields CDR1 SQVTM and CDR2 ANQGSEA. The CDR3 is 12 amino acids. This CDR3 is CSAGRAGETQYF. CDR3 bases: TGCAGCGCGGGGAGGGCCGGGGAGACCCAGTACTTC.

The CDR3 region is CASSLPRGSQETQYF. The CDR3 bases are TGTGCCAGCAGCTTACCCCGGGGGTCCCAAGAGACCCAGTACTTC. The gene calls are TRBV7-9 and TRBJ2-5, with a weak D call TRBD2 (6 bases). Germline V gives CDR1 SEHNR, CDR2 FQNEAQ (reference sequence). The CDR3 consists of 15 residues. V lost 2 bases to trimming and J lost 1 base, with 11 bases between them.

This clone was recorded a few times. This chain connects TRBV5-1 to TRBJ1-2; D is uncertain. The CDR3 has 14 residues. V lost 4 bases to trimming and J lost 2 bases, with 12 bases between them. Germline V lookup: CDR1 SGHRS, CDR2 YFSETQ. The CDR3 DNA reads TGCGCCAGCAGCCCGGGCGCGGGGAACTATGGCTACACCTTC. This encodes CASSPGAGNYGYTF. Full variable domain (missing parts from reference TRBV5-1 and TRBJ1-2): KAGVTQTPRYLIKTRGQQVTLSCSPISGHRSVSWYQQTPGQGLQFLFEYFSETQRNKGNFPGRFSGRQFSNSRSEMNVSTLELGDSALYLCASSPGAGNYGYTFGSGTRLTVV.

This clone showed up just a few times. The rearrangement joins TRBV5-5 to TRBJ1-2; D not certain. This CDR3 is 14 amino acids long. Trimming pared 0 bases from V and 0 bases from J, leaving 6 bases between. CDR1 SGHKS and CDR2 YYEKEE come from the germline V gene (reference sequence). CDR3 in amino acids: CASSLGGPNYGYTF. The CDR3 DNA reads as TGTGCCAGCAGCTTGGGTGGCCCTAACTATGGCTACACCTTC.

The V call is TRBV9, the J call TRBJ1-2; TRBD1 is a possible D gene (5 bases). V lost 3 bases and J 7 bases, leaving 13 bases between the germline ends. Germline V gene data show CDR1 as SGDLS and CDR2 as YYNGEE. The CDR3 consists of 13 residues. CDR3 DNA: TGTGCCAGCAGCGGAGGGTCGGGGGGTGGCTACACCTTC. This encodes CASSGGSGGGYTF.

This clone was observed a handful of times. This chain links TRBV10-3 with TRBJ2-7; 12 bases align to TRBD2. Germline V gene sequence: CDR1 ENHRY, CDR2 SYGVKD. The V segment lost 6 bases and the J segment 3 bases; nucleotides outside the gene matches: 9. The CDR3 extends over 16 amino acids. The CDR3 protein is CAIRGTTSGGFYEQYF. Here the CDR3 DNA reads TGTGCCATCAGGGGAACCACTAGCGGGGGGTTCTACGAGCAGTACTTC.

This clone was counted only a few times. Germline is not matched at one junction end, which may reflect a read error. V gene TRBV30 combines with J gene TRBJ2-5; 9 nucleotides line up with TRBD2. Germline CDR1 is GTSNPN and CDR2 is SVGIG (reference sequence). This CDR3 is built from 12 residues. The CDR3 spells CASTGLAPTLNF. In DNA form, the CDR3 reads TGTGCCTCGACCGGACTAGCGCCTACCCTGAACTTC.

This clone has only a few counts. The sample has other DNA sequences that encode this CDR3 too. The chain uses TRBV5-1 and TRBJ1-2, with TRBD1 as a possible D gene (6 bases). This CDR3 contains 13 residues. Between the trimmed V and J ends, which lost 3 bases and 2 bases, there was a span of 8 bases. Germline lookup yields CDR1 SGHRS and CDR2 YFSETQ. The chain's CDR3 is CASSSTGNYGYTF. The CDR3 DNA sequence: TGCGCCAGCAGCTCGACAGGCAACTATGGCTACACCTTC.

This clone was counted only a few times. V is TRBV6-1 and J is TRBJ1-2; no clear D. Germline V gene data show CDR1 as MNHNS and CDR2 as SASEGT. This CDR3 is 12 amino acids long. Trimming took off 3 bases at V and 8 bases at J, with 10 bases between the two ends. The CDR3 here is CASSDRPGGYTF. Here the CDR3 DNA reads TGTGCCAGCAGTGACAGACCGGGAGGCTACACCTTC.

The J gene is TRBJ1-3, the V gene TRBV2; tentative D call: TRBD1 (6 bases). This CDR3 has 15 residues. V was cut by 8 bases and J by 5 bases, with 19 bases left in between. Germline V lookup: CDR1 SNHLY, CDR2 FYNNEI. CDR3 nucleotide sequence: TGTGCCAGCGACTCGGGACCGGGGGGCCGAAACACCATATATTTT. It translates to CASDSGPGGRNTIYF.

This clone was seen a few times. The V gene is TRBV18, the J gene TRBJ2-5; 10 bases match TRBD1. V dropped 5 bases and J dropped 4; count of bases not matched to a gene: 7. Germline V gives CDR1 KGHSH, CDR2 LQKENI. The CDR3 runs 15 residues. The CDR3 nucleotides are TGTGCCAGCTCAGAGGGACAGGGGTCGGGAGAGACCCAGTACTTC. Translating it yields CASSEGQGSGETQYF.

This clone has just a few counts. The V and J genes are TRBV7-8 and TRBJ1-4, with 8 bases identical to TRBD1. The V gene end was trimmed by 2 bases and the J gene end by 6 bases; junction bases not matched to a gene: 5. The CDR3 runs 15 residues. Germline CDR1 SGHVS, CDR2 FQNEAQ. The CDR3 DNA follows: TGTGCCAGCAGCTTACATGACAGGGGATATGAAAAACTGTTTTTT. This translates into CASSLHDRGYEKLFF.

The chain uses TRBV4-1 and TRBJ1-1, with TRBD1 matching over 9 bases. The CDR3 has 16 residues. Germline lookup yields CDR1 MGHRA and CDR2 YSYEKL. The V and J ends lost 6 bases and 3 bases, in that order; junction bases with no gene match: 11. The CDR3 coding sequence is TGCGCCAGCAGACCAGGGACAGGGCGAAGGGACACTGAAGCTTTCTTT. It specifies CASRPGTGRRDTEAFF.

This clone was counted only a few times. At one end, the junction sequence differs from germline, possibly due to a read error. The CDR3 nucleotides are TGTGCCAGCAGAGAAGGGCCCTTAGCGGGGGGTACGCAGTATTTT. Protein: CASREGPLAGGTQYF. J is TRBJ2-3 and V is TRBV2, with 10 positions matching TRBD2. The CDR3 is 15 residues long. Per the germline V gene, CDR1 is SNHLY and CDR2 is FYNNEI.

This clone was detected a few times. The chain joins TRBV5-1 to TRBJ2-7; 8 positions match TRBD1. Germline trimming cut 4 bases from V and 2 bases from J; bases unmatched to any gene: 5. Germline CDR1 and CDR2: SGHRS and YFSETQ. CDR3 size: 14 residues. As DNA, the CDR3 is TGCGCCAGCAGCGGCGGGACAGGTACCTACGAGCAGTACTTC. Translation: CASSGGTGTYEQYF.

This clone was seen more than once but under ten times. The rearrangement joins TRBV10-3 to TRBJ2-1; TRBD2 matches at 10 bases. Looked up from germline, CDR1 is ENHRY and CDR2 is SYGVKD. The CDR3 totals 19 residues. After removal of 8 bases from V and 4 bases from J, the junction contained 20 bases not matched to a gene. The CDR3: CAISNKGLAGVGTYNEQFF. The CDR3, as DNA: TGTGCCATCTCAAATAAGGGGCTAGCGGGAGTCGGGACTTACAATGAGCAGTTCTTC.